These 19 T cell receptor beta chains were all obtained from the same sample, sequenced in a study of blood T cell repertoires in COVID-19. The repertoire was sequenced with immunoSEQ multiplex PCR; TCRdb's copy has only in-frame clones and lacks some. The data show about 480,000 clones, roughly 88% seen once. Sample: peripheral blood. These receptor sequences come from a woman in her forties or fifties with COVID-19, enrolled during active disease.

This chain joins TRBV5-1 and TRBJ2-5; D gene uncertain. The CDR3 length is 13 residues. Germline values: CDR1 SGHRS, CDR2 YFSETQ. V gave up 0 bases and J gave up 2 bases, with 5 bases separating them. The CDR3 region is CASSLGQQETQYF. CDR3 sequence (DNA): TGCGCCAGCAGCTTGGGACAACAAGAGACCCAGTACTTC.

The V gene is TRBV27, the J gene TRBJ1-2, with 7 positions matching TRBD1. The germline V gene has CDR1 MNHEY and CDR2 SMNVEV (reference sequence). The CDR3 is made up of 13 amino acids. Trimming cost V 5 bases and J 7 bases; bases outside gene matches: 7. The CDR3 protein is CASSRDSYFGYTF. CDR3 nucleotide sequence: TGTGCCAGCAGTCGGGACAGCTATTTTGGCTACACCTTC.

This clone was picked up one time. This chain uses TRBV19 with TRBJ2-1; perhaps TRBD2 as D (6 bases). V was pared by 5 bases and J by 8 bases, with 19 bases between. CDR1 is LNHDA and CDR2 is SQIVND in the germline V gene (reference sequence). The CDR3 consists of 15 residues. CDR3 nucleotides: TGTGCCAGTAGTTGGGGTAGGGTTAGCGGAGATGAGCAGTTCTTC. Translation gives CASSWGRVSGDEQFF. The variable domain in full, with the rest retrieved from reference TRBV19 and TRBJ2-1, is DGGITQSPKYLFRKEGQNVTLSCEQNLNHDAMYWYRQDPGQGLRLIYYSQIVNDFQKGDIAEGYSVSREKKESFPLTVTSAQKNPTAFYLCASSWGRVSGDEQFFGPGTRLTVL.

The chain has TRBV9 and TRBJ1-3; perhaps TRBD1 as D (5 bases). CDR1 and CDR2 (germline): SGDLS, YYNGEE. This CDR3 region has 15 residues. V lost 0 bases, J lost 6 bases, and 13 bases lay in between. CDR3 protein: CASSVDGTRENTIYF. The CDR3 nucleotides are TGTGCCAGCAGCGTAGATGGGACTCGGGAAAACACCATATATTTT.

The chain couples TRBV5-6 to TRBJ1-1, with D uncertain. V dropped 0 bases and J dropped 2 bases, with 2 bases sitting between them. The length of the CDR3 is 12 residues. The V gene's germline CDR1 is SGHDT and CDR2 YYEEEE. CDR3 bases: TGTGCCAGCAGCTTGGTAAACACTGAAGCTTTCTTT. This translates into CASSLVNTEAFF.

The J gene is TRBJ1-6, the V gene TRBV2; no clear D gene. The CDR3 extends over 13 amino acids. V was trimmed by 6 bases and J by 4 bases, leaving 7 bases between them. Germline CDR1 and CDR2: SNHLY and FYNNEI. The CDR3 coding sequence is TGTGCCAGCAGGACGGAGTATAATTCACCCCTCCACTTT. Residues: CASRTEYNSPLHF. Using reference TRBV2 and TRBJ1-6 for the parts outside the CDR3, the full variable domain is EPEVTQTPSHQVTQMGQEVILRCVPISNHLYFYWYRQILGQKVEFLVSFYNNEISEKSEIFDDQFSVERPDGSNFTLKIRSTKLEDSAMYFCASRTEYNSPLHFGNGTRLTVT.

V gene TRBV4-2 combines with J gene TRBJ2-5, with 8 bases matching TRBD2. CDR3 length: 14 amino acids. Trimming at V came to 6 bases and at J to 3 bases, leaving 6 bases not matched to a gene. Germline V gene lookup returns CDR1 LGHNA and CDR2 YNFKEQ. The CDR3 here is CASSPGTRKETQYF. CDR3 DNA: TGTGCCAGCAGTCCCGGGACTAGAAAAGAGACCCAGTACTTC.

The rearrangement links TRBV19 to TRBJ2-3; maybe TRBD2 (7 bases). The V and J ends lost 6 bases and 0 bases respectively, with 16 bases between them. Germline-derived CDR1 and CDR2 are LNHDA and SQIVND (reference sequence). There are 16 residues in the CDR3. The DNA of the CDR3 is TGTGCCAGTAGCGGGGGAGGGGGGCTTAGCACAGATACGCAGTATTTT. It encodes CASSGGGGLSTDTQYF.

This chain connects TRBV13 to TRBJ1-2; the D gene is possibly TRBD1 (5 bases). Germline CDR1 PRHDT, CDR2 FYEKMQ (reference sequence). Trimming shortened V by 5 bases and J by 6 bases, and 10 bases separated the two germline ends. CDR3 length: 12 residues. The CDR3 DNA follows: TGTGCCAGCAGCCGGGGGGTCAATGGCTACACCTTC. Translating it yields CASSRGVNGYTF.

V and J are TRBV6-4 and TRBJ1-1; D is uncertain. CDR1 is MRHNA and CDR2 is SNTAGT in the germline V gene. The CDR3 sequence is 14 residues long. V was clipped by 1 base and J by 0 bases, with 6 bases between them. The CDR3 sequence: CASSDWQLNTEAFF. Written as DNA, the CDR3 is TGTGCCAGCAGTGACTGGCAGTTGAACACTGAAGCTTTCTTT.

The V call is TRBV19, the J call TRBJ2-7, with D perhaps matching TRBD1 (6 bases). V lost 8 bases to trimming and J lost 2 bases, with 16 bases between them. This CDR3 has 14 amino acids. Germline V CDR1 and CDR2: LNHDA, SQIVND (reference sequence). In nucleotides, the CDR3 is TGTGCCAGTTCCACAGGGAAGGGAGCCTACGAGCAGTACTTC. Translating gives CASSTGKGAYEQYF.

Only one count was recorded for this clone. The chain joins TRBV6-2 or TRBV6-3 to TRBJ2-1, with a weak D call TRBD2 (7 bases). The V and J ends lost 2 bases and 1 base respectively, with 9 bases between them. The CDR3 length is 15 residues. Germline CDR1 and CDR2: MNHEY and SVGEGT. CDR3 nucleotide sequence: TGTGCCAGCAGTTACGGGGGGGCGTCCTACAATGAGCAGTTCTTC. Protein: CASSYGGASYNEQFF.

This clone was observed once. The chain has TRBV3-1 (or the pseudogene TRBV3-2) and TRBJ1-4, with D perhaps TRBD1 (5 bases). The length of the CDR3 is 16 residues. V dropped 2 bases and J dropped 5 bases, with 15 bases sitting between them. CDR1 is LGHDT and CDR2 is YNNKEL in the germline V gene (reference sequence). The DNA of the CDR3 is TGTGCCAGCAGCCAACTGCGGGGGACGGAGAATGAAAAACTGTTTTTT. This gives the protein CASSQLRGTENEKLFF.

The chain employs TRBV7-2 and TRBJ2-3, with 8 bases matching TRBD1. Germline V gives CDR1 SGHTA, CDR2 FQGNSA. There are 16 residues in the CDR3. Trimming at V came to 4 bases and at J to 2 bases, leaving 8 bases not matched to a gene. The CDR3 nucleotides read TGTGCCAGCAGCTCTAGACAGGGGCGTCCCACAGATACGCAGTATTTT. The encoded protein is CASSSRQGRPTDTQYF.

This chain uses TRBV24-1 with TRBJ2-7; possible D gene TRBD1, 5 bases. Trimming left V 3 bases short and J 5 bases short, with 13 bases between. Germline V gene lookup returns CDR1 KGHDR and CDR2 SFDVKD. This CDR3 is built from 14 residues. CDR3 amino acids: CATSDPTGPNEQYF. For the CDR3, the DNA is TGTGCCACCAGTGATCCTACAGGCCCCAACGAGCAGTACTTC.

The rearrangement uses TRBV24-1 and TRBJ2-3; 12 bases line up with TRBD2. The CDR3 consists of 17 residues. After removal of 6 bases from V and 3 bases from J, the junction contained 9 bases not matched to a gene. Germline CDR1 is KGHDR and CDR2 is SFDVKD. The chain's CDR3 is CATSQRLAGALTDTQYF. The CDR3, as DNA: TGTGCCACCAGTCAAAGACTAGCGGGGGCCCTTACAGATACGCAGTATTTT.

A single count supports this clone. The J gene is TRBJ1-4, the V gene TRBV4-1; maybe TRBD1 (5 bases). The CDR3 is made up of 15 amino acids. The germline V gene encodes CDR1 MGHRA and CDR2 YSYEKL. V was clipped by 3 bases and J by 2 bases, with 10 bases between them. The CDR3 spells CASSHSGNTNEKLFF. As DNA, the CDR3 is TGCGCCAGCAGCCATTCAGGGAATACTAATGAAAAACTGTTTTTT.

J is TRBJ1-2 and V is TRBV18; 10 nucleotides line up with TRBD1. V shed 6 bases, J shed 6 bases, and the junction held 7 bases outside the gene matches. CDR1 KGHSH and CDR2 LQKENI come from the germline V gene. The CDR3 contains 14 residues. Written as DNA, the CDR3 is TGTGCCAGCTCCGGGGGGACAGGGGATAATGGCTACACCTTC. It translates to CASSGGTGDNGYTF. Drawing the rest from reference TRBV18 and TRBJ1-2, the complete variable domain is NAGVMQNPRHLVRRRGQEARLRCSPMKGHSHVYWYRQLPEEGLKFMVYLQKENIIDESGMPKERFSAEFPKEGPSILRIQQVVRGDSAAYFCASSGGTGDNGYTFGSGTRLTVV.

V gene TRBV19 combines with J gene TRBJ2-7, with TRBD1 matching 7 bases. The CDR3 runs 14 residues. The V segment lost 5 bases and the J segment 8 bases; nucleotides outside the gene matches: 12. Germline V CDR1 and CDR2: LNHDA, SQIVND (reference sequence). The chain's CDR3 is CASSQDAQGDKQYF. CDR3 in DNA: TGTGCCAGTAGTCAGGACGCTCAGGGGGACAAGCAGTACTTC.